The present T cell receptor (beta chain) was sequenced within a study of neurological immune-mediated disorders (dated by TCRdb to about 2019). Context from the whole study: Peripheral blood TCR-beta repertoires from patients with HTLV-I-associated myelopathy (HAM/TSP), patients with multiple sclerosis, and healthy controls were compared in the study using UMI-based sequencing. The approximately 110 TCR-beta libraries included longitudinal samples, technical triplicates and paired sorted CD4+ and CD8+ T-cell subsets alongside PBMC samples. Longitudinal HAM/TSP and healthy donors had 3 time-points each (about 3-45 month intervals). The cohort included about 70 subjects: roughly 15 with HAM/TSP, some 35 with multiple sclerosis, and around 20 healthy controls.

Read against the paper, the sample's time point label means: longitudinal time-point 2. Unsorted PBMC libraries were generated from 2 million PBMCs stored in RNAlater at -80 °C until RNA extraction. Peripheral blood was subjected to Ficoll-Hypaque density gradient centrifugation to isolate PBMCs, which were then cryopreserved in liquid nitrogen. This clonotype was picked up many times. Its antigen target is currently unknown. No base quality values were provided; no much bigger clone lies one nucleotide off. CDR1 and CDR2 are drawn from the germline V gene: SGHRS, YFSETQ. From cysteine to phenylalanine, the CDR3 is 16 amino acids long. CDR3 DNA is the only sequence kept; it has 48 bases, read in frame from the first base. Unmatched junction bases come to 10, with V trimmed by 4 bases and J by 6 bases. To synthesize cDNA, template-switch 5'RACE was performed with a primer carrying a 10-nucleotide random unique molecular identifier so that each TCR transcript was tagged. Every sequencing run yielded over 160 million TCR-beta sequences covering 15-18 subjects. The RNeasy kit was used for extraction of total RNA. TCR-beta VDJ regions were amplified with primers for the TCR constant region and the 5'RACE anchor, using the KAPA Real-time Library Amplification kit. Sample indexes and Illumina adaptors were added in a first PCR, and a second PCR then increased library yield. After Ampure bead purification, the TCR product of roughly 650 bp was size-selected on a 2% E-gel SizeSelection system. Before pooling, library quality was checked on a Bioanalyzer, concentration was measured with Qubit, and libraries were quantified with the Kapa Library Quantification kit. Libraries were sequenced paired-end 2 x 150 bp on an Illumina HiSeq 2500. To increase sequence diversity, roughly 24-32% phiX was spiked into each library pool. The authors processed their data as follows. Quality-filtered reads were processed with the UMI-based MiGEC pipeline, which removed over 75% of raw TCR sequences during error correction. IMGT germline references were used for alignment of VDJ genes, and clonotypes were defined by a unique CDR3 amino acid sequence together with V-J genes. Clonal expansion, Shannon diversity and CDR3 relatedness (CalcPairwiseDistances, ClusterSamples) were evaluated with VDJtools, and phylogenetic trees were built with CLCbio workbench. Using coefficient-of-variation modelling across technical triplicates, the study counted a clone as expanded if it had at least 8 unique UMIs. In-frame beta chains were kept once TCRdb had trimmed the public reads at Q25 with fastp and called clones with MiXCR. Rows with one shared CDR3 protein collapse into an entry with the most common genes and DNA. The V and J calls and clone size are TCRdb's, not the authors'. The sample includes some 48,000 distinct CDR3 sequences, with about 12% observed a single time. Of the sample, less than 5.5% falls within the top ten clones.

Points the paper makes about the study in general: No identical CDR3 amino acid sequences were found to be shared among expanded clones across subjects, suggesting that TCR-beta repertoires were private in all groups. TCR clonal expansion was greatest in HAM/TSP patients and smallest in MS patients, who ranked below even healthy controls.

This receptor was taken from a male donor with HTLV-1-associated myelopathy (HAM/TSP). The rearrangement joined TRBV5-1 to TRBJ2-1; a stretch of 10 junction bases matches TRBD1. Material for sequencing was PBMCs. The CDR3 protein is CASSMRTGGSPNEQFF. The base sequence is TGCGCCAGCAGCATGAGGACAGGGGGGAGTCCCAATGAGCAGTTCTTC.